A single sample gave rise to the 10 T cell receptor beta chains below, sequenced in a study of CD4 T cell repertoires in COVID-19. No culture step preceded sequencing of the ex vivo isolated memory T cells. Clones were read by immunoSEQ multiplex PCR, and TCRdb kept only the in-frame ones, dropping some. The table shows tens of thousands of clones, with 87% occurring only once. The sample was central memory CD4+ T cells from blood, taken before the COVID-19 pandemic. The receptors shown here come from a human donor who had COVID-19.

The CDR3 reads CSVEGSGGTSTDTQYF. As DNA, the CDR3 is TGCAGCGTTGAAGGTTCGGGTGGGACTAGCACAGATACGCAGTATTTT. The chain employs TRBV29-1 and TRBJ2-3, with D possibly being TRBD2 (6 bases). The CDR3 covers 16 residues. Germline V CDR1 and CDR2: SQVTM, ANQGSEA. V lost 1 base to trimming and J lost 0 bases, with 14 bases between them.

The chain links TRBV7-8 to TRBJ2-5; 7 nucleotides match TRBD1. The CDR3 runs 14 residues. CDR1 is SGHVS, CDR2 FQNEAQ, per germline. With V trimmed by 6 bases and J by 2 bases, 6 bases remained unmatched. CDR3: CASSQGGRQETQYF. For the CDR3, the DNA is TGTGCCAGCAGTCAAGGGGGCAGACAAGAGACCCAGTACTTC.

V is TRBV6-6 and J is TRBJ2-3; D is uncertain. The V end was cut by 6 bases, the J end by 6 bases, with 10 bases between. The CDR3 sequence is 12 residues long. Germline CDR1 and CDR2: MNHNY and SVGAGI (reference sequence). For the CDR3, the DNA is TGTGCCAGCAGCACTACCTCGGATACGCAGTATTTT. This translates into CASSTTSDTQYF.

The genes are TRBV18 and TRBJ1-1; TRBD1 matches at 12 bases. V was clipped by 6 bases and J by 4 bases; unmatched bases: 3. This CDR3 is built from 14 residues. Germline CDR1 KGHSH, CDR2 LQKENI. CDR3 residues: CASSQGQGATEAFF. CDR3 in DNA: TGTGCCAGCTCCCAGGGACAGGGGGCCACTGAAGCTTTCTTT.

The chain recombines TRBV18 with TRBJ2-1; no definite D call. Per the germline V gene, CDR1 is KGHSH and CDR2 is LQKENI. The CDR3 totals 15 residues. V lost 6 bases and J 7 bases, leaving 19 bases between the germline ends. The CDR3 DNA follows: TGTGCCAGCTCCCCCGACTCTGCCCTCCGAAATGAGCAGTTCTTC. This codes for CASSPDSALRNEQFF.

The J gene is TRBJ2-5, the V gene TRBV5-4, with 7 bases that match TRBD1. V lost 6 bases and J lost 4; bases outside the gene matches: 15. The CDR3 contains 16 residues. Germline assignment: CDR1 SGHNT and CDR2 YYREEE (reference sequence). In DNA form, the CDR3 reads TGTGCCAGCACCCGACCTACAGGGGACGGCATAGAGACCCAGTACTTC. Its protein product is CASTRPTGDGIETQYF.

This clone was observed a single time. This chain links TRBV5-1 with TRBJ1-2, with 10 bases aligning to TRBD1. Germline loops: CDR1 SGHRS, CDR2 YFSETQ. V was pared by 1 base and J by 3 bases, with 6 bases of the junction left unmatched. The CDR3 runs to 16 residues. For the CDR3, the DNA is TGCGCCAGCAGCTTGAATGCGGGACAGGGGTACTATGGCTACACCTTC. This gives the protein CASSLNAGQGYYGYTF.

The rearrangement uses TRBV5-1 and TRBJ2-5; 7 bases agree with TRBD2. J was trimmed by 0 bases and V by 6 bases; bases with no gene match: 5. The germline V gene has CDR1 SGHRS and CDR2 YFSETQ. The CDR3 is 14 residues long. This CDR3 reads CASNGEGYQETQYF. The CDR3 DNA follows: TGCGCCAGCAATGGGGAGGGGTACCAAGAGACCCAGTACTTC.

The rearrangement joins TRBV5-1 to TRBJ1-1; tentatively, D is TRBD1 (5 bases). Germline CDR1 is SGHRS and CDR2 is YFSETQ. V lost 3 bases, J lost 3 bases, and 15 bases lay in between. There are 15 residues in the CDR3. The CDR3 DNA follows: TGCGCCAGCAGCTCGGACGGGGGTATCTACACTGAAGCTTTCTTT. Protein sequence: CASSSDGGIYTEAFF.

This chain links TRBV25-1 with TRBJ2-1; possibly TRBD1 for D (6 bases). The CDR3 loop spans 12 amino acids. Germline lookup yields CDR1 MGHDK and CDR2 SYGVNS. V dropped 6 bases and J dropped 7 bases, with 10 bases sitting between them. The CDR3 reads CASRTDRNEQFF. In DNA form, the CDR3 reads TGTGCCAGCAGAACAGACAGGAATGAGCAGTTCTTC.